The rows below give T cell receptor beta chains drawn from one sample of a study of PD-L1 blockade in urothelial cancer. This table comes from immunoSEQ multiplex PCR, and its TCRdb copy is limited to in-frame clones, with some not included. The sample includes 35,000 or so clones, approximately 40% of them seen just once. The sequencing here drew on tumor tissue, taken before atezolizumab (anti-PD-L1) treatment. These receptors were obtained from a man in his 60s with urothelial cancer. CDR3s include the opening cysteine and the closing phenylalanine or tryptophan. A D gene is named only where the DNA matches it firmly. The size of a clone is reported for some rows only, either as once, few or many, or as a class for expanded clones.

few	TRBJ1-1	-	TRBV30	CAWSVYSRTEAFF	TGTGCCTGGAGTGTCTATTCTAGGACTGAAGCTTTCTTT
-	TRBJ1-4	-	TRBV15	CATNDLGSGEKLFF	TGTGCCACCAATGACCTAGGGAGTGGTGAAAAACTGTTTTTT
many	TRBJ2-7	-	TRBV2	CASSIQQSYEQYF	TGTGCCAGCAGTATCCAGCAGAGCTACGAGCAGTACTTC
-	TRBJ2-1	-	TRBV19	CASSGGISPVDEQFF	TGTGCCAGTAGTGGAGGGATCTCCCCAGTTGATGAGCAGTTCTTC
-	TRBJ1-1	-	TRBV7-6	CASSLDRVSPEAFF	TGTGCCAGCAGCTTAGACAGGGTGAGCCCTGAAGCTTTCTTT
-	TRBJ2-1	TRBD2	TRBV6-8	CAIRGSGLGSEQFF	TGTGCCATCAGAGGATCGGGACTAGGGTCTGAGCAGTTCTTC
-	TRBJ2-2	TRBD2	TRBV6-8	CASSYSILLAGVVGELFF	TGTGCCAGCAGTTATTCCATCTTACTAGCGGGAGTCGTCGGGGAGCTGTTTTTT
few	TRBJ1-1	TRBD1	TRBV18	CASSSSTGVNTEAFF	TGTGCCAGCTCATCGTCTACAGGGGTGAACACTGAAGCTTTCTTT
-	TRBJ2-7	-	TRBV2	CASNETPGEQYF	TGTGCCAGCAACGAGACTCCGGGCGAGCAGTACTTC
-	TRBJ2-4	-	TRBV19	CASSIVEGTEYF	TGTGCCAGTAGTATAGTTGAAGGGACCGAGTACTTC
-	TRBJ2-1	-	TRBV10-3	CASDGRGGEQFF	TGTGCCAGCGACGGCAGGGGGGGTGAGCAGTTCTTC
-	TRBJ2-5	TRBD2	TRBV14	CASSPGLAGGQETQYF	TGTGCCAGCAGCCCGGGACTAGCGGGAGGACAAGAGACCCAGTACTTC
few	TRBJ1-1	-	TRBV6-8	CASSYSRGINTEAFF	TGTGCCAGCAGTTACTCCAGGGGAATCAACACTGAAGCTTTCTTT
-	TRBJ1-5	-	TRBV7-5	CASSLTDNNQPQHF	TGTGCCAGCAGCCTGACGGATAACAATCAGCCCCAGCATTTT
-	TRBJ1-1	TRBD1	TRBV19	CASSAYRGAVLDTEAFF	TGTGCCAGTAGTGCGTACAGGGGCGCGGTCTTGGACACTGAAGCTTTCTTT
few	TRBJ2-2	TRBD1	TRBV6-8	CASKGDRNTGELFF	TGTGCCAGCAAAGGGGACAGGAACACCGGGGAGCTGTTTTTT
-	TRBJ2-5	TRBD1	TRBV6-8	CAIRGTGGGQETQYF	TGTGCCATCAGGGGGACAGGGGGAGGACAAGAGACCCAGTACTTC
few	TRBJ1-5	-	TRBV1	CTSSLGEGAGLNQPQHF	TGCACCAGCAGCTTAGGAGAGGGGGCAGGCCTCAATCAGCCCCAGCATTTT
few	TRBJ1-3	TRBD1	TRBV11-3	CASSLRGTGLGGGNTIYF	TGTGCCAGCAGCTTACGAGGGACAGGCCTCGGGGGAGGAAACACCATATATTTT